Following are 10 T cell receptor beta chains from one sample sequenced in a study of cytomegalovirus exposure and HLA in healthy donors (dated by TCRdb to about 2017). Library generation was performed with the immunoSEQ multiplex PCR assay. For the multiplex PCR, a mixture combining 60 forward primers for TCR Vbeta segments and 13 reverse primers for TCR Jbeta segments was used. This is the immuneACCESS table as TCRdb keeps it, with only in-frame sequences that have V and J called. A part of the clones is gone; compared with another copy, unresolved V genes explain less than half, and the rest is unexplained. This sample gives approximately 150,000 clones in total; roughly 82% of them show up just once. In total, the top ten clones hold 3.2% of the sample. Sequenced input: PBMCs. The receptors shown here come from a young man in good health and CMV-seropositive.

The chain uses TRBV30 and TRBJ1-5; D remains unclear. Trimming shortened V by 0 bases and J by 7 bases, and 10 bases separated the two germline ends. Germline V gene lookup returns CDR1 GTSNPN and CDR2 SVGIG (reference sequence). The CDR3 consists of 13 residues. The CDR3 nucleotides read TGTGCCTGGAGTGTACGTGAGTTCCAGCCCCAGCATTTT. Residues: CAWSVREFQPQHF.

This clone was observed once. The genes are TRBV28 and TRBJ2-7; 9 nucleotides align to TRBD2. The CDR3 extends over 14 amino acids. The junction had 12 bases not matched to a gene; V was cut back by 10 bases and J by 5 bases. Germline V gene data show CDR1 as MDHEN and CDR2 as SYDVKM. The CDR3 loop reads CAIYRAGGPHEQYF. CDR3 coding DNA: TGTGCCATCTACCGGGCGGGAGGGCCCCACGAGCAGTACTTC.

The gene calls are TRBV28 and TRBJ2-5, with 9 nucleotides matching TRBD2. The CDR3 spans 17 residues. Trimming at V came to 6 bases and at J to 7 bases, leaving 18 bases not matched to a gene. CDR1 MDHEN and CDR2 SYDVKM come from the germline V gene. Here the CDR3 reads CASRGLRTSAYSGTQYF. Here the CDR3 DNA reads TGTGCCAGCAGGGGCCTCCGGACTAGCGCGTATTCGGGGACCCAGTACTTC.

The V gene is TRBV6-6, the J gene TRBJ1-4; perhaps TRBD1 as D (6 bases). The CDR3 contains 12 residues. Trimming stripped 4 bases from V and 11 bases from J, with 11 bases between. From germline, CDR1 is MNHNY and CDR2 SVGAGI (reference sequence). Written as DNA, the CDR3 is TGTGCCAGCAGTTGGGGGCAGGAGAAACTGTTTTTT. Encoded protein: CASSWGQEKLFF.

The count of this clone is one. V is TRBV27 and J is TRBJ2-7; no clear D gene. The CDR3 spans 13 residues. Germline V gene lookup returns CDR1 MNHEY and CDR2 SMNVEV (reference sequence). V was cut by 6 bases and J by 3 bases, with 12 bases left in between. CDR3 in DNA: TGTGCCAGCAGCACGGTGAACCGCTACGAGCAGTACTTC. It translates to CASSTVNRYEQYF.

The chain joins TRBV10-3 to TRBJ2-1, with 8 nucleotides matching TRBD2. V dropped 10 bases and J dropped 1; count of bases not matched to a gene: 3. Per the germline V gene, CDR1 is ENHRY and CDR2 is SYGVKD. The CDR3 length is 13 residues. The CDR3 is CATQRESYNEQFF. In DNA, the CDR3 is TGTGCCACCCAGCGGGAGTCCTACAATGAGCAGTTCTTC.

The gene calls are TRBV7-9 and TRBJ1-2; no clear D gene. The V end was cut by 4 bases, the J end by 4 bases, with 7 bases between. The CDR3 spans 12 residues. CDR1 SEHNR and CDR2 FQNEAQ come from the germline V gene (reference sequence). CDR3 region: CASSYRGYGYTF. DNA for the CDR3: TGTGCCAGCAGCTATCGGGGCTATGGCTACACCTTC.

The J gene is TRBJ2-3, the V gene TRBV4-1; unclear D gene. CDR3 length: 15 residues. The V end lost 3 bases, the J end lost 0 bases, and 10 bases lay between the germline ends. Germline loops: CDR1 MGHRA, CDR2 YSYEKL. CDR3 DNA sequence: TGCGCCAGCAGCCAGGGCTTCGATAGCACAGATACGCAGTATTTT. This sequence encodes CASSQGFDSTDTQYF.

The CDR3 nucleotides read TGCGCCAGCAGCCTTAGCGGGAGTTCGACGGAGACCCAGTACTTC. Its protein product is CASSLSGSSTETQYF. The V gene is TRBV5-1, the J gene TRBJ2-5, with 9 bases fitting TRBD2. Germline-derived CDR1 and CDR2 are SGHRS and YFSETQ. The length of the CDR3 is 15 residues. Trimming took 4 bases from V and 5 from J; bases not matched to a gene: 9.

The chain joins TRBV19 to TRBJ2-7; the D is unclear. From germline, CDR1 is LNHDA and CDR2 SQIVND (reference sequence). Trimming left V 4 bases short and J 1 base short, with 11 bases between. The CDR3 length is 14 residues. This CDR3 is CASSTLHSSYEQYF. DNA for the CDR3: TGTGCCAGTAGTACCTTACATTCGTCCTACGAGCAGTACTTC.